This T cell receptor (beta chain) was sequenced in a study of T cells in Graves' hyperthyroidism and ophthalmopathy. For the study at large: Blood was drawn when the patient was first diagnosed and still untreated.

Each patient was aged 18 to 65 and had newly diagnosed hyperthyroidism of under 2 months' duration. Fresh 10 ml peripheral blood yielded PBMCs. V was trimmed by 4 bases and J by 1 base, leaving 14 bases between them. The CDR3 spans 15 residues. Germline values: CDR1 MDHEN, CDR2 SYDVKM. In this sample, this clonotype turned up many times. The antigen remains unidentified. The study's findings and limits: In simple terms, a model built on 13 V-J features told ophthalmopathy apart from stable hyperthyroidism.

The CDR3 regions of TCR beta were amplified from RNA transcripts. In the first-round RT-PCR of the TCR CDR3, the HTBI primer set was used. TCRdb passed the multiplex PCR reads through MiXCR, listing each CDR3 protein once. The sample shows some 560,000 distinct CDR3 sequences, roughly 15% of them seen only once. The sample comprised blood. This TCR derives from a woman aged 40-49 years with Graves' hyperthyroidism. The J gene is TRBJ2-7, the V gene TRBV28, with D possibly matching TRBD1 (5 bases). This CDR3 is CASSSQGGQSYEQYF. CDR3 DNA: TGTGCCAGCAGTTCCCAGGGTGGGCAGTCCTACGAGCAGTACTTC. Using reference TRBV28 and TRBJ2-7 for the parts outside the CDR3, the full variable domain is DVKVTQSSRYLVKRTGEKVFLECVQDMDHENMFWYRQDPGLGLRLIYFSYDVKMKEKGDIPEGYSVSREKKERFSLILESASTNQTSMYLCASSSQGGQSYEQYFGPGTRLTVT.